This T cell receptor (beta chain) was retrieved from a study of OX40 agonist ivuxolimab in advanced cancers. With regard to the full study: Ivuxolimab, which targeted the costimulatory receptor OX40 (CD134), was an agonistic, fully human IgG2 monoclonal antibody. Peripheral TCRbeta sequencing was intended to test whether TCR sequence diversity was altered and clonal T-cell expansion was caused by ivuxolimab. The dose-escalation cohort was around 83% male with a mean age of 60 years, ranging from roughly 23 to 79. Of the approximately 54 patients in dose escalation, some 19 had hepatocellular carcinoma, roughly 15 had melanoma, 9 had renal cell carcinoma and 9 had head and neck cancer. The paper describes the monotherapy dose-escalation part (N of about 52 patients) of the phase I trial of ivuxolimab. Three dose-escalation patients achieved partial responses, one with hepatocellular carcinoma and two with cutaneous melanoma. Prior anti-PD-1, anti-PD-L1 or anti-CTLA-4 therapy was permitted, and checkpoint inhibitors had been received by 30% to 40% of dose-escalation patients. Intravenous ivuxolimab was administered to patients every 2 weeks at six dose levels: 0.01, 0.1, 0.3, 1.5, 3 and 10 mg/kg.

Patients with autoimmune disease history or receiving systemic immunosuppression were excluded from the trial. Peripheral blood for TCR sequencing was collected from all dose cohorts at baseline, on cycle 4 day 1, and on cycle 7 day 1. The samples were drawn from a first-in-human, open-label, multicenter phase I dose-escalation trial of ivuxolimab. Adults with locally advanced or metastatic melanoma, renal cell, hepatocellular, or head and neck squamous cell carcinoma were enrolled in the trial. CD4+ and CD8+ T cells were sorted separately from peripheral blood before TCR sequencing. Notes on this clone: Its antigen target is currently unknown. Sequence at one end of the junction differs from germline and may be a read error.

Genomic DNA was isolated from the sorted cells so that the TCRbeta CDR3 region could be sequenced. The immunoSEQ Assay was used to sequence the TCRbeta CDR3 regions. The immuneACCESS repertoire file appears here via TCRdb, limited to in-frame rearrangements. These files lack a portion of the clones; in checked studies, under half of the deficit traces to unresolved V genes, and the cause of the others is not known. Recorded for this sample are approximately 54,000 clones; 88% of them occurred a single time. Together, the top ten hold 3.5% to 4.5% of the sample. Reading from cysteine to phenylalanine, the CDR3 counts 14 amino acids. Only CDR3 DNA remains: 42 bases, in frame from the first base. CDR1 and CDR2, per the germline V gene (reference sequence), are LNHDA and SQIVND. Findings and caveats that apply to the study as a whole: Low levels of normalized T-cell clonal expansion were also seen in some patients who did not respond. The antigen specificity of the clonally expanded peripheral T cells was not determined. On average, CD8+ T cells showed more expanded clones than CD4+ T cells after ivuxolimab. In the 0.1-3.0 mg/kg groups, partial responders were among the patients with the lowest normalized peripheral clonal expansion, particularly in CD8+ T cells. At doses of 0.1 to 3.0 mg/kg, clonal expansion of both CD4+ and CD8+ T cells in blood was seen between baseline and week 6.

The sample consisted of CD4+ or CD8+ T cells sorted from blood, taken in a trial of the OX40 agonist ivuxolimab. The TCR was taken from an adult with an advanced solid tumor such as melanoma, head and neck, liver or kidney cancer. Recombination linked TRBV19 to TRBJ1-5, and TRBD1 matches 7 of the central bases. At the DNA level, the sequence is TGTGCCAGTAGCATAGGGGGCGCGGGTCAGCCCCAGCATTTT. It encodes CASSIGGAGQPQHF.